This T cell receptor (beta chain) was captured in a study of radiotherapy plus CTLA-4 blockade in lung cancer. The wider study: Objective responses emerged in about 20% of patients, and around 31% attained disease control. General study points: The best predictor of response was reported to be early blood T cell clone dynamics, with interferon-beta. Clones derived from tumor TCRs expanded in blood after radiotherapy plus ipilimumab.

A remark on this clone: Its matching antigen is unknown.

Trimming took 6 bases from V and 5 from J, leaving 16 bases between them. The CDR3 runs 14 residues. Germline V gene lookup returns CDR1 SQVTM and CDR2 ANQGSEA. Receiving focal radiation plus CTLA-4 blockade with ipilimumab were patients who had chemo-refractory metastatic non-small-cell lung cancer. Profiling relied on immunoSEQ multiplex PCR, and the TCRdb table lists in-frame clones only, not all of them. The data hold roughly 60,000 clones, with roughly four fifths observed a single time. The J gene is TRBJ1-4, the V gene TRBV29-1, with D possibly TRBD1 on 6 matching bases. This clonotype originated in a human donor with non-small cell lung cancer who had a complete response to radiotherapy plus ipilimumab. The material was peripheral blood, obtained from a patient treated with radiotherapy plus ipilimumab. CDR3 in DNA: TGCAGCGTAAGTTCGACAGGAGGCAATGAAAAACTGTTTTTT. Encoded protein: CSVSSTGGNEKLFF.